A selection of T cell receptor beta chains follows, all from one sample in a study of T cells in Graves' hyperthyroidism and ophthalmopathy. MiXCR, run by TCRdb on the multiplex PCR reads, gives a single entry per CDR3 protein. Of more than 650,000 distinct CDR3 sequences in the sample, 14% are singletons; the top ten hold roughly 10%. The sequencing input was blood. These TCRs come from a woman between 18 and 29 years old with Graves' hyperthyroidism. The CDR3 runs from the conserved cysteine through the conserved F or W. A D gene is named only where the DNA matches it firmly. Only part of the rows carry a size: once, few, many, or a class if the clone is expanded.

v_call	d_call	clone_size	j_call	cdr3_aa	cdr3_nt
TRBV20-1	TRBD2	many	TRBJ2-1	CSARVLAGGINEQFF	TGCAGTGCTAGAGTTCTAGCGGGAGGTATCAATGAGCAGTTCTTC
TRBV28	NA	many	TRBJ2-7	CASSWLAVDYEQYF	TGTGCCAGCAGCTGGCTAGCAGTCGACTACGAGCAGTACTTC
TRBV7-9	TRBD2	NA	TRBJ2-3	CASSLAGTRATDTQYF	TGTGCCAGCAGCTTAGCCGGGACTAGGGCCACAGATACGCAGTATTTT
TRBV6-1	TRBD1	many	TRBJ1-1	CASVYGDRTTEAFF	TGTGCCAGCGTCTACGGGGACAGGACCACTGAAGCTTTCTTT
TRBV18	NA	many	TRBJ1-4	CASSPPGDREKLFF	TGTGCCAGCTCACCACCCGGGGACCGGGAAAAACTGTTTTTT
TRBV4-1	NA	NA	TRBJ1-1	CASSQGTVEAFF	TGCGCCAGCAGCCAAGGGACAGTTGAAGCTTTCTTT
TRBV20-1	NA	few	TRBJ2-3	CSARDRRFSTDTQYF	TGCAGTGCTAGAGATCGGAGGTTTAGCACAGATACGCAGTATTTT
TRBV20-1	TRBD1	NA	TRBJ1-5	CSALGQGRLQPQHF	TGCAGTGCCCTAGGACAGGGGAGGCTTCAGCCCCAGCATTTT
TRBV5-1	NA	NA	TRBJ2-7	CASSLDLRQRNEQYF	TGCGCCAGCAGCTTGGATTTGCGACAAAGGAACGAGCAGTACTTC
TRBV6-2/TRBV6-3	NA	many	TRBJ1-1	CASSYSRRTPYEAFF	TGTGCCAGCAGTTACTCGAGACGCACACCCTATGAAGCTTTCTTT
TRBV18	TRBD1	many	TRBJ2-7	CASSPPGQGRREQYF	TGTGCCAGCTCACCCCCGGGACAGGGGCGAAGAGAGCAGTACTTC
TRBV5-1	NA	many	TRBJ2-2	CASTPGTYTGELFF	TGCGCCAGCACCCCCGGGACATACACCGGGGAGCTGTTTTTT